This T cell receptor (beta chain) was recorded in a study of monozygotic twins with inflammatory bowel disease. TCRdb reanalyzed the 5' RACE reads and collapses them to one entry per CDR3 protein, without DNA. The table counts some 440,000 distinct CDR3 sequences; approximately 2.4% lies in the top ten. This sequence originates from a human donor with ulcerative colitis or Crohn's disease, or a healthy co-twin of an affected twin (not recorded which). The source material was blood.

The CDR3 sequence is CATSDEGLAAYNEQFF. The chain links TRBV24-1 to TRBJ2-1; TCRdb's D gene call, TRBD2, goes unchecked for lack of DNA. Per germline, CDR1 KGHDR and CDR2 SFDVKD. This CDR3 spans 16 amino acids.